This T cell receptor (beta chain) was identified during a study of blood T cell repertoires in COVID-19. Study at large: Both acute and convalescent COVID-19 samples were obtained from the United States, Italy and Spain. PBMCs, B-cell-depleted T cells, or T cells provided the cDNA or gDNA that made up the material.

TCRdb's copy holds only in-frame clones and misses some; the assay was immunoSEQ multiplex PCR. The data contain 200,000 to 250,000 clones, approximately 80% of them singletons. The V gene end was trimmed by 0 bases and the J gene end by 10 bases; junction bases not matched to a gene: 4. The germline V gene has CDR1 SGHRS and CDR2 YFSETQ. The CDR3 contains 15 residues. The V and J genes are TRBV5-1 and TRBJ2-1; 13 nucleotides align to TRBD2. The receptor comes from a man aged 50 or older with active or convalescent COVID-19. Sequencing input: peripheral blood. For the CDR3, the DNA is TGCGCCAGCAGCTTGGAAGGACTAGCGGGAGACGAGCAGTTCTTC. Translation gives CASSLEGLAGDEQFF.